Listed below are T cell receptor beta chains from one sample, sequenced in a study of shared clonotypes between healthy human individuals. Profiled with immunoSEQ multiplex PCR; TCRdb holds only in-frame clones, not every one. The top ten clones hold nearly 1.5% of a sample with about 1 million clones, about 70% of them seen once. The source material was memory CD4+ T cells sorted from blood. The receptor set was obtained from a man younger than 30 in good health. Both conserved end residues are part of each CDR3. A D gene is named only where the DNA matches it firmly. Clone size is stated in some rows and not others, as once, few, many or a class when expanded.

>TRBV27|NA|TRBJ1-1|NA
CASSAQSRMNTEAFF
TGTGCCAGCAGTGCTCAGAGCCGCATGAACACTGAAGCTTTCTTT
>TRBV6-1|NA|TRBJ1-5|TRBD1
CASSERHRGSQPQHF
TGTGCCAGCAGTGAAAGACACAGGGGAAGTCAGCCCCAGCATTTT
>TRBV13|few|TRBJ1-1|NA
CASSPGGGGNTEAFF
TGTGCCAGCAGCCCAGGTGGGGGAGGGAACACTGAAGCTTTCTTT
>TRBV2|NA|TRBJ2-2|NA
CASSPRTVTGELFF
TGTGCCAGCAGTCCTAGGACCGTTACCGGGGAGCTGTTTTTT
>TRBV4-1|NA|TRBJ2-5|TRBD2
CASSQQTPREGQYF
TGCGCCAGCAGCCAACAGACCCCCCGGGAGGGCCAGTACTTC
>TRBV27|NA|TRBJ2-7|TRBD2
CASSLSTSGLYEQYF
TGTGCCAGCAGTTTATCAACTAGCGGGCTCTACGAGCAGTACTTC
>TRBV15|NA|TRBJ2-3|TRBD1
CATSRGQGADTQYF
TGTGCCACCAGCAGGGGACAGGGGGCTGATACGCAGTATTTT
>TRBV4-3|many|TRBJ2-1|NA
CASSQDWMGHEQFF
TGCGCCAGCAGCCAAGATTGGATGGGACATGAGCAGTTCTTC
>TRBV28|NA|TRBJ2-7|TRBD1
CASRTGTGVYEQYF
TGTGCCAGCAGGACCGGGACAGGGGTTTACGAGCAGTACTTC
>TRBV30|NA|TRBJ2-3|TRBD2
CAWHRGGGTDTQYF
TGTGCCTGGCACCGCGGGGGGGGCACAGATACGCAGTATTTT
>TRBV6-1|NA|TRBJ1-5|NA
CASADTYQPQHF
TGTGCCAGCGCCGACACCTATCAGCCCCAGCATTTT
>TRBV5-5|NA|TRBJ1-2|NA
CASRVSGQNYGYTF
TGTGCCAGCAGGGTTAGTGGGCAGAACTATGGCTACACCTTC
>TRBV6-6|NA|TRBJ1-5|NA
CASSYSGQPQHF
TGTGCCAGCAGTTACTCCGGTCAGCCCCAGCATTTT
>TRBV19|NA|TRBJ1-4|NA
CASSVTYATNEKLFF
TGTGCCAGTAGTGTGACGTATGCAACTAATGAAAAACTGTTTTTT
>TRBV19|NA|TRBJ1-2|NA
CASRIANYGYTF
TGTGCCAGTAGAATCGCCAACTATGGCTACACCTTC
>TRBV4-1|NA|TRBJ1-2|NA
CASSQGIASPETF
TGCGCCAGCAGCCAAGGAATTGCCAGCCCGGAAACCTTC
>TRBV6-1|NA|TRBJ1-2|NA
CASSQGIRGGYTF
TGTGCCAGCAGCCAGGGGATTAGGGGTGGCTACACCTTC
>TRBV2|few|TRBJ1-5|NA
CASWEGMGIQPQHF
TGTGCCAGCTGGGAGGGCATGGGGATTCAGCCCCAGCATTTT
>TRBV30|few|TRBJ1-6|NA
CAWSPESNSPLHF
TGTGCCTGGAGTCCCGAGAGTAATTCACCCCTCCACTTT
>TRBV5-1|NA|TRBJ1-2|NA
CASSPERGGDYGYTF
TGCGCCAGCAGCCCCGAACGTGGAGGTGACTATGGCTACACCTTC
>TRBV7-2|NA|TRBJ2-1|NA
CASSERNRVGGVNEQFF
TGTGCCAGCAGCGAAAGGAACAGGGTTGGGGGAGTTAATGAGCAGTTCTTC
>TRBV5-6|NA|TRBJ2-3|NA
CASSHLWRGDTQYF
TGTGCCAGCAGCCACCTTTGGAGGGGGGATACGCAGTATTTT
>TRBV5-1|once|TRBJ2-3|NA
CASSLAGRSTDTQYF
TGCGCCAGCAGCTTGGCCGGTCGTTCGACAGATACGCAGTATTTT
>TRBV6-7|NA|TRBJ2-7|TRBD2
CASSYSGLADYYEQYF
TGTGCCAGCAGTTACTCGGGACTAGCGGACTACTACGAGCAGTACTTC
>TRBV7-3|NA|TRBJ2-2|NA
CASSLTPQGTGELFF
TGTGCCAGCAGCCTAACCCCCCAAGGCACCGGGGAGCTGTTTTTT
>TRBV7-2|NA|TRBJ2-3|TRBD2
CASSRLAGGPGDTQYF
TGTGCCAGCAGCCGACTAGCGGGAGGCCCCGGAGATACGCAGTATTTT
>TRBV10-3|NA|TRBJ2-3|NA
CAISESGAISTDTQYF
TGTGCCATCAGTGAGTCGGGGGCAATTAGCACAGATACGCAGTATTTT
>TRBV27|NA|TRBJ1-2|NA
CASSSGGSNYGYTF
TGTGCCAGCAGTTCCGGGGGGTCTAACTATGGCTACACCTTC
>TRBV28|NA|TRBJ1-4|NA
CASSSSTNEKLFF
TGTGCCAGCAGCAGCTCAACTAATGAAAAACTGTTTTTT
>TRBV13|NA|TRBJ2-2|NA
CASSQAPGTGELFF
TGTGCCAGCAGCCAGGCGCCGGGCACCGGGGAGCTGTTTTTT
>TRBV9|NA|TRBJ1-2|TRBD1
CASSAFLDRERRSVYGYTF
TGTGCCAGCAGCGCCTTTTTGGACAGGGAAAGAAGGTCGGTATATGGCTACACCTTC
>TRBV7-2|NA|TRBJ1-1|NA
CASSFTDANTEAFF
TGTGCCAGCAGCTTTACCGACGCGAACACTGAAGCTTTCTTT
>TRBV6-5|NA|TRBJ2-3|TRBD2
CASRLTSGVPDTQYF
TGTGCCAGCAGACTTACTAGCGGGGTCCCAGATACGCAGTATTTT
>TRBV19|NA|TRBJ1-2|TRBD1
CASAGTVYGYTF
TGTGCCAGCGCCGGGACAGTCTATGGCTACACCTTC
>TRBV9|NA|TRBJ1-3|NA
CASSVFGISGNTIYF
TGTGCCAGCAGCGTATTTGGAATCTCTGGAAACACCATATATTTT
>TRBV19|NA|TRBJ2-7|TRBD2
CASSIHLGGAYEQYF
TGTGCCAGTAGTATACACCTGGGGGGGGCCTACGAGCAGTACTTC
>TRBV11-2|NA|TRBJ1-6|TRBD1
CASSPSGTDNSPLHF
TGTGCCAGCAGCCCCTCCGGGACAGATAATTCACCCCTCCACTTT
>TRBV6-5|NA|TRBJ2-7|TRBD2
CASSTRGGEGEQYF
TGTGCCAGCAGTACCCGGGGAGGGGAAGGCGAGCAGTACTTC
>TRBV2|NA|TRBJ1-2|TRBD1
CASCRDRGFEGYTF
TGTGCCAGCTGCCGGGACAGGGGGTTTGAGGGCTACACCTTC
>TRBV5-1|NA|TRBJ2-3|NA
CASSLLAKEGTDTQYF
TGCGCCAGCAGCTTGCTTGCGAAAGAGGGGACAGATACGCAGTATTTT
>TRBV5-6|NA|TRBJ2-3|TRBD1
CASSLQGVTDTQYF
TGTGCCAGCAGCTTGCAGGGGGTCACAGATACGCAGTATTTT
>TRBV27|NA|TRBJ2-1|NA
CASRDYNEQFF
TGTGCCAGTCGGGACTACAATGAGCAGTTCTTC
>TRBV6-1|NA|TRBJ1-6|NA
CASSELQANSPLHF
TGTGCCAGCAGTGAACTCCAGGCAAATTCACCCCTCCACTTT
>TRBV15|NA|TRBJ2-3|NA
CATSPLRGGASTDTQYF
TGTGCCACCAGCCCTTTACGGGGCGGGGCTAGCACAGATACGCAGTATTTT
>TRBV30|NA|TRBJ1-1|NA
CAWMGVRTEAFF
TGTGCCTGGATGGGGGTTCGGACTGAAGCTTTCTTT
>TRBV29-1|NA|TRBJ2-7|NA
CSVAHQGYRHEQYF
TGCAGCGTTGCCCACCAAGGGTATCGCCACGAGCAGTACTTC
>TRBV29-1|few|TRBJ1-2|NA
CSVGDFFDGYTF
TGCAGCGTTGGGGATTTTTTTGATGGCTACACCTTC
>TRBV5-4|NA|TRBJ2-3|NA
CASSRGSGFTDTQYF
TGTGCCAGCAGCAGGGGTAGCGGATTTACAGATACGCAGTATTTT
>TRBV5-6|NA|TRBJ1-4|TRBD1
CASSLTTGQGVLSEKLFF
TGTGCCAGCAGCCTTACTACGGGACAGGGGGTGCTGAGTGAAAAACTGTTTTTT
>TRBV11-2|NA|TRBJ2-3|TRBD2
CASSLMEAGGQPDTQYF
TGTGCCAGCAGCTTAATGGAGGCGGGGGGGCAGCCAGATACGCAGTATTTT
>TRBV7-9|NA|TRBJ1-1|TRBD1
CASSLGDRITEAFF
TGTGCCAGCAGCTTAGGGGACAGGATCACTGAAGCTTTCTTT
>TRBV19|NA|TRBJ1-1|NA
CASRITGTPNTEAFF
TGTGCCAGTAGAATTACCGGGACACCAAACACTGAAGCTTTCTTT
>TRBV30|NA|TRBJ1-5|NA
CAWTLGGSNQPQHF
TGTGCCTGGACCCTGGGGGGAAGCAATCAGCCCCAGCATTTT
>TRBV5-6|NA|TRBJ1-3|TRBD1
CASSLVGQGAGNTIYF
TGTGCCAGCAGCTTGGTGGGACAGGGGGCAGGAAACACCATATATTTT